This T cell receptor (beta chain) was found in a study of pediatric ulcerative colitis. The CDR3 runs to 16 residues. Germline CDR1 is MDHEN and CDR2 is SYDVKM. V shed 8 bases, J shed 2 bases, and the junction held 7 bases outside the gene matches. Produced via immunoSEQ multiplex PCR; TCRdb's table is partial and in-frame only. Among 15,000 to 20,000 clones listed, about 74% were seen once. One to two pinch biopsies were taken from the rectum during colonoscopy. The source material was gut tissue. The sequence was collected from a girl between 5 and 17 years old with moderate ulcerative colitis. The chain couples TRBV28 to TRBJ2-3; 13 nucleotides align to TRBD2. CDR3 region: CASLSGLAGATDTQYF. The CDR3 nucleotides are TGTGCCAGCCTCTCAGGACTAGCGGGAGCCACAGATACGCAGTATTTT.